The 26 T cell receptor beta chains given below trace back to one sample, sequenced in a study of blood T cell repertoires in COVID-19. TCRdb's table, derived via immunoSEQ multiplex PCR, lists solely in-frame clones and lacks some. The sample includes around 500,000 clones, over 75% seen only once; the top ten take 3% to 4%. Sequenced material: peripheral blood. The receptors stem from a human donor in a cohort sampled during active COVID-19.

The J gene is TRBJ2-3, the V gene TRBV11-3; 12 bases match TRBD2. The germline V gene has CDR1 SGHNT and CDR2 YENEEA. Losses at the gene ends were 5 bases for V and 1 base for J; bases not matched to a gene: 4. The CDR3 length is 16 residues. The CDR3 nucleotides read TGTGCCAGCAGCACTCGACTAGCGGGGGGCACAGATACGCAGTATTTT. Encoded protein: CASSTRLAGGTDTQYF. Full variable domain (outside the CDR3, taken from reference TRBV11-3 and TRBJ2-3): EAGVVQSPRYKIIEKKQPVAFWCNPISGHNTLYWYLQNLGQGPELLIRYENEEAVDDSQLPKDRFSAERLKGVDSTLKIQPAELGDSAVYLCASSTRLAGGTDTQYFGPGTRLTVL.

V usage is TRBV23-1 and J usage is TRBJ2-4; 8 positions match TRBD1. TRBV23-1 is flagged as an ORF with uncertain function. The trim removed 0 bases at V and 7 bases at J, leaving 11 bases unmatched. CDR3 length: 17 residues. CDR3 in amino acids: CASSQSVHVRGHNIQYF. In DNA, the CDR3 is TGCGCCAGCAGTCAATCCGTCCACGTCAGGGGGCACAACATTCAGTACTTC.

This chain links TRBV21-1 with TRBJ2-5; the table's D call, TRBD1, was not checked against the DNA. TRBV21-1 counts as a pseudogene. The CDR3 covers 14 residues. The CDR3 protein is CASSRDTGDKTQYF. The DNA for the CDR3 is TGTGCCAGCAGCAGGGACACAGGCGACAAGACCCAGTACTTC.

This chain uses TRBV5-8 with TRBJ1-1; no reliable D call. V gave up 3 bases and J gave up 6 bases, with 24 bases separating them. CDR3 length: 17 amino acids. CDR1 and CDR2 (germline): SGHTS, YDEGEE. CDR3 amino acids: CASSSPVGGLPHAEAFF. The CDR3 coding sequence is TGTGCCAGCAGCTCCCCGGTCGGCGGACTGCCCCATGCTGAAGCTTTCTTT.

In this sample, this clone turned up once. The chain couples TRBV11-2 to TRBJ2-1; D ambiguous. The germline CDR1 and CDR2 sequences are SGHAT and FQNNGV. Deletions cut 8 bases from V and 6 bases from J, with 14 bases between. The CDR3 totals 13 residues. For the CDR3, the DNA is TGTGCCAGCGAGCGCCCTGCGGTCAATGAGCAGTTCTTC. Amino acids: CASERPAVNEQFF. Full variable domain (rest looked up from reference TRBV11-2 and TRBJ2-1): EAGVAQSPRYKIIEKRQSVAFWCNPISGHATLYWYQQILGQGPKLLIQFQNNGVVDDSQLPKDRFSAERLKGVDSTLKIQPAKLEDSAVYLCASERPAVNEQFFGPGTRLTVL.

This clone is a singleton in its sample. V gene TRBV2 combines with J gene TRBJ2-1; 8 bases fit TRBD2. CDR3 length: 18 amino acids. Trimming took 6 bases from V and 7 from J; bases not matched to a gene: 20. The germline gives CDR1 SNHLY, CDR2 FYNNEI. The CDR3 protein is CASRKTNGPGGPGNEQFF. CDR3 bases: TGTGCCAGCAGGAAGACAAACGGACCGGGAGGGCCAGGAAATGAGCAGTTCTTC.

The chain recombines TRBV27 with TRBJ2-3; 7 bases align to TRBD2. The V and J ends lost 5 bases and 5 bases, in that order; junction bases with no gene match: 10. The germline gives CDR1 MNHEY, CDR2 SMNVEV (reference sequence). The length of the CDR3 is 15 residues. CDR3 region: CASSVGGSDRDTQYF. CDR3 nucleotide sequence: TGTGCCAGCAGTGTCGGCGGGAGTGATAGAGATACGCAGTATTTT.

The chain uses TRBV28 and TRBJ1-3; 10 nucleotides align to TRBD1. V gave up 0 bases and J gave up 1 base; unmatched junction bases: 6. Per germline, CDR1 MDHEN and CDR2 SYDVKM. This CDR3 region has 18 residues. The CDR3 region has the DNA TGTGCCAGCAGTTTATGGGGACAGGGGACGATATCTGGAAACACCATATATTTT. Translated, it gives CASSLWGQGTISGNTIYF.

The chain recombines TRBV9 with TRBJ2-1, with D tentatively TRBD2 (5 bases). Trimming took 4 bases from V and 0 from J, leaving 14 bases between them. This CDR3 is built from 16 residues. The germline gives CDR1 SGDLS, CDR2 YYNGEE. CDR3 protein: CASSSLTGSSYNEQFF. CDR3 sequence (DNA): TGTGCCAGCAGCTCCTTGACGGGAAGCTCCTACAATGAGCAGTTCTTC.

The chain links TRBV6-5 to TRBJ1-2; a weak D match, TRBD1 (6 bases). CDR1 is MNHEY and CDR2 is SVGAGI in the germline V gene. Trimming took 7 bases from V and 1 from J, leaving 13 bases between them. This CDR3 spans 14 amino acids. The CDR3 is CASTSGGLNYGYTF. CDR3 DNA: TGTGCCAGCACCTCCGGGGGGCTTAACTATGGCTACACCTTC.

This sequence joins TRBV11-2 and TRBJ2-7, with a weak D call TRBD2 (6 bases). CDR1 is SGHAT and CDR2 is FQNNGV in the germline V gene. Trimming left V 5 bases short and J 2 bases short, with 19 bases between. This CDR3 is 16 amino acids long. CDR3 in amino acids: CASSKQTSGYTYEQYF. The CDR3 DNA is TGTGCCAGCAGCAAACAGACGAGCGGGTACACCTACGAGCAGTACTTC. Looking up the rest from reference TRBV11-2 and TRBJ2-7 gives the full variable domain: EAGVAQSPRYKIIEKRQSVAFWCNPISGHATLYWYQQILGQGPKLLIQFQNNGVVDDSQLPKDRFSAERLKGVDSTLKIQPAKLEDSAVYLCASSKQTSGYTYEQYFGPGTRLTVT.

The chain employs TRBV27 and TRBJ2-3; D may be TRBD2 (7 bases). There are 13 residues in the CDR3. In germline, CDR1 is MNHEY, CDR2 SMNVEV (reference sequence). Trimming pared 3 bases from V and 8 bases from J, leaving 12 bases between. Written as DNA, the CDR3 is TGTGCCAGCAGTTTTGAAGGGGGGGGTACGCAGTATTTT. Encoded protein: CASSFEGGGTQYF.

The chain combines TRBV11-3 with TRBJ2-5; a weak D match, TRBD2 (6 bases). The CDR3 runs 14 residues. Trimming took off 3 bases at V and 1 base at J, with 9 bases between the two ends. Germline CDR1 SGHNT, CDR2 YENEEA. CDR3 protein: CASSFGGAQETQYF. The CDR3 coding sequence is TGTGCCAGCAGCTTCGGAGGGGCCCAAGAGACCCAGTACTTC.

CDR3 residues: CAWSRTSPTDTQYF. CDR3 in DNA: TGTGCCTGGTCCCGGACTAGCCCCACAGATACGCAGTATTTT. The V and J genes are TRBV30 and TRBJ2-3, with 8 positions matching TRBD2. The V gene end was trimmed by 5 bases and the J gene end by 2 bases; junction bases not matched to a gene: 6. The CDR3 spans 14 residues. Germline V gene sequence: CDR1 GTSNPN, CDR2 SVGIG (reference sequence).

The chain has TRBV19 and TRBJ1-4; D remains ambiguous. V dropped 6 bases and J dropped 6 bases, with 11 bases sitting between them. The length of the CDR3 is 13 residues. Per the germline V gene, CDR1 is LNHDA and CDR2 is SQIVND (reference sequence). CDR3 residues: CASRMAADEKLFF. The CDR3 DNA reads TGTGCCAGTAGGATGGCGGCCGATGAAAAACTGTTTTTT.

This chain uses TRBV9 with TRBJ1-2; tentative D call: TRBD1 (5 bases). The V gene's germline CDR1 is SGDLS and CDR2 YYNGEE. Trimming took off 0 bases at V and 4 bases at J, with 10 bases between the two ends. CDR3 length equals 14 residues. The CDR3 DNA follows: TGTGCCAGCAGCGTAGCTGACAGTTCCTATGGCTACACCTTC. Translation gives CASSVADSSYGYTF. Together with reference TRBV9 and TRBJ1-2, the CDR3 gives the full variable domain: DSGVTQTPKHLITATGQRVTLRCSPRSGDLSVYWYQQSLDQGLQFLIQYYNGEERAKGNILERFSAQQFPDLHSELNLSSLELGDSALYFCASSVADSSYGYTFGSGTRLTVV.

The chain uses TRBV13 and TRBJ1-3; D remains unclear. The length of the CDR3 is 14 residues. In germline, CDR1 is PRHDT, CDR2 FYEKMQ (reference sequence). Trimming removed 3 bases from V and 5 bases from J, with 11 bases in between. CDR3 loop: CASSFRDIRNTIYF. CDR3 in DNA: TGTGCCAGCAGCTTCCGCGACATAAGAAACACCATATATTTT.

This clone was counted only a few times. The chain uses TRBV6-5 and TRBJ2-1; D may be TRBD2 (5 bases). This CDR3 has 16 amino acids. Looked up from germline, CDR1 is MNHEY and CDR2 is SVGAGI. With 2 bases removed from V and 4 bases from J, the gap between germline ends came to 15 bases. CDR3: CASSYRGVGSYNEQFF. For the CDR3, the DNA is TGTGCCAGCAGTTACCGGGGTGTGGGTAGTTACAATGAGCAGTTCTTC.

V usage is TRBV9 and J usage is TRBJ2-5; 9 nucleotides align to TRBD2. Germline CDR1 SGDLS, CDR2 YYNGEE. J lost 4 bases, V lost 0 bases, and 7 bases had no gene match. The CDR3 runs 16 residues. CDR3 loop: CASSVDGSGRLETQYF. Here the CDR3 DNA reads TGTGCCAGCAGCGTAGATGGTAGCGGGAGATTAGAGACCCAGTACTTC.

The table lists this clone with a count of one. The rearrangement links TRBV6-5 to TRBJ2-7; TRBD2 is a possible D gene (6 bases). The ends were cut back, 6 bases at V and 3 bases at J, with 12 bases in the middle. Germline V gives CDR1 MNHEY, CDR2 SVGAGI. This CDR3 has 13 residues. This chain's CDR3 is CASSASVFYEQYF. CDR3 in DNA: TGTGCCAGCAGCGCTAGCGTGTTCTACGAGCAGTACTTC.

This clone has just one count. The chain couples TRBV14 to TRBJ1-2, with a tentative D call TRBD1 (5 bases). V was pared by 3 bases and J by 0 bases, with 11 bases between. Germline CDR1 and CDR2: SGHDN and FVKESK. This CDR3 region has 15 residues. CDR3 residues: CASSHDRGSNYGYTF. The CDR3 DNA reads as TGTGCCAGCAGCCACGACAGAGGATCTAACTATGGCTACACCTTC. The entire variable domain, with the rest obtained from reference TRBV14 and TRBJ1-2, is as follows: EAGVTQFPSHSVIEKGQTVTLRCDPISGHDNLYWYRRVMGKEIKFLLHFVKESKQDESGMPNNRFLAERTGGTYSTLKVQPAELEDSGVYFCASSHDRGSNYGYTFGSGTRLTVV.

The chain links TRBV6-5 to TRBJ1-3; D gene ambiguous. In germline, CDR1 is MNHEY, CDR2 SVGAGI. The length of the CDR3 is 14 residues. The germline V and J ends were trimmed by 9 bases and 0 bases, with 12 bases remaining between them. The CDR3: CASRRDHSGNTIYF. DNA of the CDR3: TGTGCCAGTCGTCGCGATCACTCTGGAAACACCATATATTTT.

The chain employs TRBV19 and TRBJ2-7, with 7 bases identical to TRBD2. The V gene end was trimmed by 5 bases and the J gene end by 2 bases; junction bases not matched to a gene: 27. The germline CDR1 and CDR2 sequences are LNHDA and SQIVND (reference sequence). The CDR3 loop spans 21 amino acids. The CDR3 spells CASSPRRGREGAYSIPYEQYF. The CDR3 region has the DNA TGTGCCAGTAGTCCCCGGAGAGGGAGGGAAGGGGCGTACAGTATCCCCTACGAGCAGTACTTC.

The J gene is TRBJ2-3, the V gene TRBV25-1; 7 bases fit TRBD2. The V gene end was trimmed by 1 base and the J gene end by 4 bases; junction bases not matched to a gene: 2. Germline V gives CDR1 MGHDK, CDR2 SYGVNS. The CDR3 sequence is 14 residues long. CDR3 in amino acids: CASSEFRGADTQYF. CDR3 DNA: TGTGCCAGCAGTGAATTTCGGGGGGCAGATACGCAGTATTTT.

This clone was picked up one time. V is TRBV7-9 and J is TRBJ1-5, with D uncertain. V was trimmed by 1 base and J by 0 bases, leaving 7 bases between them. This CDR3 comprises 15 residues. Germline assignment: CDR1 SEHNR and CDR2 FQNEAQ (reference sequence). Written as DNA, the CDR3 is TGTGCCAGCAGCTTAGGAGGGAATAGCAATCAGCCCCAGCATTTT. Its protein is CASSLGGNSNQPQHF.

The genes are TRBV27 and TRBJ2-1; 8 nucleotides agree with TRBD1. The CDR3 loop spans 17 amino acids. The germline V gene has CDR1 MNHEY and CDR2 SMNVEV (reference sequence). V gave up 4 bases and J gave up 0 bases; unmatched junction bases: 8. CDR3 bases: TGTGCCAGCAGTTCCTTGTACAGGGGGAGCTCCTACAATGAGCAGTTCTTC. Amino acids: CASSSLYRGSSYNEQFF.